A selection of T cell receptor beta chains follows, all from one sample in a study of blood T cell repertoires in COVID-19. The table came from immunoSEQ multiplex PCR; TCRdb's copy has only in-frame clones and leaves some out. Seen here are 120,000 or so clones, just under 90% observed once, and the top ten hold approximately 2%. What was sequenced was peripheral blood. The source is a woman between 50 and 59 years old with acute or convalescent COVID-19. CDR3s include the opening cysteine and the closing phenylalanine or tryptophan. Each record gives: J gene, V gene, D gene, CDR3 DNA, CDR3 protein. The D gene is left open where the match is weak.

j_call: TRBJ1-3; v_call: TRBV7-2; d_call: NA; cdr3_nt: TGTGCCAGCAGCTTAGTGGGGGCGGCTGGAAACACCATATATTTT; cdr3_aa: CASSLVGAAGNTIYF
j_call: TRBJ1-4; v_call: TRBV27; d_call: NA; cdr3_nt: TGTGCCAGCGGCCACACGGGACAATGGGAAAAACTGTTTTTT; cdr3_aa: CASGHTGQWEKLFF
j_call: TRBJ1-2; v_call: TRBV2; d_call: NA; cdr3_nt: TGTGCCAGCGAGGGGGGGCAGAACTATGGCTACACCTTC; cdr3_aa: CASEGGQNYGYTF
j_call: TRBJ1-2; v_call: TRBV5-1; d_call: TRBD1; cdr3_nt: TGCGCCAGCAGTGGCGGGACAGGGGTGGACTATGGCTACACCTTC; cdr3_aa: CASSGGTGVDYGYTF
j_call: TRBJ1-5; v_call: TRBV6-5; d_call: TRBD1; cdr3_nt: TGTGCCAGCAGGGGGACAGTAGGGAATCAGCCCCAGCATTTT; cdr3_aa: CASRGTVGNQPQHF
j_call: TRBJ1-3; v_call: TRBV23-1; d_call: NA; cdr3_nt: TGCGCCAGCAGTTGGGCAGAAGATTTCTCTGGAAACACCATATATTTT; cdr3_aa: CASSWAEDFSGNTIYF
j_call: TRBJ2-2; v_call: TRBV5-6; d_call: NA; cdr3_nt: TGTGCCAGCAGCTTGGATGAAGGGAGGAACACCGGGGAGCTGTTTTTT; cdr3_aa: CASSLDEGRNTGELFF
j_call: TRBJ2-1; v_call: TRBV11-2; d_call: TRBD2; cdr3_nt: TGTGCCAGCAGCCGGACTAGCGGCTCCTACAATGAGCAGTTCTTC; cdr3_aa: CASSRTSGSYNEQFF
j_call: TRBJ1-1; v_call: TRBV4-2; d_call: NA; cdr3_nt: TGTGCCAGCAGCCAATTACAGGCCCTTGAAGCTTTCTTT; cdr3_aa: CASSQLQALEAFF
j_call: TRBJ1-1; v_call: TRBV19; d_call: TRBD1; cdr3_nt: TGTGCCAGTAGTTACGGGACAGGGGGGACTGAAGCTTTCTTT; cdr3_aa: CASSYGTGGTEAFF
j_call: TRBJ2-7; v_call: TRBV2; d_call: NA; cdr3_nt: TGTGCCAGCGGGGCAGAGCTCTACGAGCAGTACTTC; cdr3_aa: CASGAELYEQYF